The 26 T cell receptor beta chains presented below share a single source sample, sequenced in a study of cytomegalovirus exposure and HLA in healthy donors. PCR used 60 Vbeta primers and 13 Jbeta primers. TCRdb's copy holds only in-frame clones and misses some; the assay was immunoSEQ multiplex PCR. Among fewer than 110,000 clones listed, around 72% were seen once. The sequencing sample was made of PBMCs. These receptors all stem from a middle-aged woman in good health and CMV-seropositive.

For the CDR3, the DNA is TGTGCCTGGAGTGTTAAGGGGGCGGGTTCTGGCTACACCTTC. It specifies CAWSVKGAGSGYTF. The chain carries TRBV30 and TRBJ1-2; 7 bases line up with TRBD1. V dropped 0 bases and J dropped 7; count of bases not matched to a gene: 8. CDR1 is GTSNPN, CDR2 SVGIG, per germline (reference sequence). The CDR3 is made up of 14 amino acids. The full variable domain, completed using reference TRBV30 and TRBJ1-2, is SQTIHQWPATLVQPVGSPLSLECTVEGTSNPNLYWYRQAAGRGLQLLFYSVGIGQISSEVPQNLSASRPQDRQFILSSKKLLLSDSGFYLCAWSVKGAGSGYTFGSGTRLTVV.

The CDR3 protein is CASSGPTSSQSDEQFF. CDR3 DNA: TGTGCCAGCAGTGGACCCACTAGCTCGCAAAGCGATGAGCAGTTCTTC. V and J are TRBV6-1 and TRBJ2-1; D might be TRBD2 (6 bases). V was shortened by 4 bases and J by 8 bases, with 21 bases between the two germline ends. This CDR3 region has 16 residues. Per germline, CDR1 MNHNS and CDR2 SASEGT.

The chain combines TRBV5-1 with TRBJ2-2, with D possibly matching TRBD2 (5 bases). The germline gives CDR1 SGHRS, CDR2 YFSETQ. V was pared by 4 bases and J by 1 base, with 17 bases between. The CDR3 has 17 residues. The CDR3 DNA is TGCGCCAGCAGCGGCGGGCCGACGAAACAGAACACCGGGGAGCTGTTTTTT. Its protein is CASSGGPTKQNTGELFF.

The V call is TRBV7-2, the J call TRBJ2-7, with D tentatively TRBD1 (6 bases). V was cut by 5 bases and J by 1 base, with 12 bases left in between. The CDR3 runs 14 residues. Germline CDR1 reads SGHTA; CDR2 reads FQGNSA. This chain's CDR3 is CASSHQTGSYEQYF. Written as DNA, the CDR3 is TGTGCCAGCAGCCATCAGACAGGATCCTACGAGCAGTACTTC.

The rearrangement uses TRBV29-1 and TRBJ1-4, with D tentatively TRBD1 (6 bases). V lost 4 bases and J lost 4, with 13 bases in between. CDR3 length: 14 amino acids. Germline lookup yields CDR1 SQVTM and CDR2 ANQGSEA. The CDR3 spells CSVGQTGGNEKLFF. The CDR3 DNA reads TGCAGCGTTGGACAGACAGGCGGTAATGAAAAACTGTTTTTT.

The chain links TRBV5-6 to TRBJ1-2, with 8 bases identical to TRBD1. With V trimmed by 0 bases and J by 8 bases, 9 bases remained unmatched. Germline CDR1 and CDR2: SGHDT and YYEEEE. The CDR3 is 15 residues long. The CDR3 DNA reads as TGTGCCAGCAGCTTGGGGTTGAGACAGGGGATAGGCTACACCTTC. This codes for CASSLGLRQGIGYTF. The whole variable domain, filled in from reference TRBV5-6 and TRBJ1-2, reads DAGVTQSPTHLIKTRGQQVTLRCSPKSGHDTVSWYQQALGQGPQFIFQYYEEEERQRGNFPDRFSGHQFPNYSSELNVNALLLGDSALYLCASSLGLRQGIGYTFGSGTRLTVV.

The chain carries TRBV6-6 and TRBJ1-2; D remains ambiguous. Germline CDR1 reads MNHNY; CDR2 reads SVGAGI (reference sequence). The V gene lost 4 bases and the J gene lost 0 bases, with 15 bases spanning the gap. The CDR3 consists of 16 residues. The CDR3 DNA is TGTGCCAGCAGTTCCCGGTATGAAGTGGCTAACTATGGCTACACCTTC. Amino acids: CASSSRYEVANYGYTF.

This chain uses TRBV5-1 with TRBJ1-2; D remains unclear. V lost 1 base and J lost 2, with 6 bases in between. The germline CDR1 and CDR2 sequences are SGHRS and YFSETQ. CDR3 length equals 13 residues. CDR3 region: CASSLTVNYGYTF. DNA for the CDR3: TGCGCCAGCAGCTTGACAGTAAACTATGGCTACACCTTC.

This clone appeared a single time. CDR3 bases: TGTGCCAGTAAGATCGGGACAGGGATTCAGCCCCAGCATTTT. Translation gives CASKIGTGIQPQHF. The chain joins TRBV19 to TRBJ1-5; 9 positions agree with TRBD1. Germline lookup yields CDR1 LNHDA and CDR2 SQIVND (reference sequence). This CDR3 has 14 residues. Trimming removed 7 bases from V and 6 bases from J; junction bases left unmatched: 7.

The chain carries TRBV7-8 and TRBJ2-1; no clear D. CDR1 is SGHVS, CDR2 FQNEAQ, per germline. CDR3 length: 16 amino acids. Deletions cut 5 bases from V and 0 bases from J, with 14 bases between. The CDR3 reads CASSPYRVGSYNEQFF. CDR3 coding DNA: TGTGCCAGCAGCCCATACAGAGTTGGCTCCTACAATGAGCAGTTCTTC.

This clone appeared a single time. V gene TRBV9 combines with J gene TRBJ2-1, with 7 bases that match TRBD1. V lost 2 bases to trimming and J lost 4 bases; unmatched junction nucleotides: 6. The V gene's germline CDR1 is SGDLS and CDR2 YYNGEE. The CDR3 loop spans 15 amino acids. The CDR3, as DNA: TGTGCCAGCAGCGTCCTGACAGGGATGTACAATGAGCAGTTCTTC. Encoded protein: CASSVLTGMYNEQFF.

This rearrangement joins TRBV4-2 to TRBJ2-3; 11 nucleotides align to TRBD2. The CDR3 loop spans 18 amino acids. Germline V lookup: CDR1 LGHNA, CDR2 YNFKEQ. Trimming cost V 1 base and J 5 bases; bases outside gene matches: 11. In nucleotides, the CDR3 is TGTGCCAGCAGCCAAGGGGGTAGCGGGGGGGCGGGAATAGATACGCAGTATTTT. The encoded protein is CASSQGGSGGAGIDTQYF.

The CDR3 region has the DNA TGCGCCAGCAGCCCCGGCTCGCGGGGGGCGGGAGAGACCCAGTACTTC. It translates to CASSPGSRGAGETQYF. The chain has TRBV5-1 and TRBJ2-5, with 8 positions matching TRBD2. J was trimmed by 4 bases and V by 4 bases; bases with no gene match: 12. CDR3 size: 16 residues. Germline V gene data show CDR1 as SGHRS and CDR2 as YFSETQ.

The V gene is TRBV27, the J gene TRBJ1-5; D call uncertain. Germline lookup yields CDR1 MNHEY and CDR2 SMNVEV (reference sequence). Trimming shortened V by 1 base and J by 0 bases, and 7 bases separated the two germline ends. CDR3 size: 15 residues. CDR3 bases: TGTGCCAGCAGTTTATTCGCGAATAGCAATCAGCCCCAGCATTTT. Translating gives CASSLFANSNQPQHF.

The chain recombines TRBV7-9 with TRBJ1-4; the D gene is possibly TRBD1 (6 bases). V shed 4 bases and J shed 4 bases, with 13 bases lying between them. The CDR3 totals 15 residues. Germline V lookup: CDR1 SEHNR, CDR2 FQNEAQ (reference sequence). DNA for the CDR3: TGTGCCAGCAGCTCGAATGACAGGTTTAATGAAAAACTGTTTTTT. This translates into CASSSNDRFNEKLFF.

The genes are TRBV2 and TRBJ2-1, with 15 bases lining up with TRBD2. The CDR3 covers 15 residues. Germline values: CDR1 SNHLY, CDR2 FYNNEI. With V trimmed by 6 bases and J by 14 bases, 11 bases remained unmatched. CDR3 loop: CASRAGTSGGSLEFF. The CDR3 coding sequence is TGTGCCAGCAGGGCCGGGACTAGCGGGGGGTCACTGGAGTTCTTC.

This clone was detected once. At one of its ends the junction is not consistent with the germline gene, which may arise from a read error. This rearrangement joins TRBV5-6 to TRBJ1-6; 9 nucleotides align to TRBD1. The CDR3 consists of 16 residues. The germline V gene has CDR1 SGHDT and CDR2 YYEEEE. The CDR3 DNA sequence: TGTGTCAGCAGCCCCCTCGGTGGACAGGGGAATTCACCCCTCCACTTT. Translated: CVSSPLGGQGNSPLHF.

The chain is built from TRBV19 and TRBJ2-3, with 9 bases lining up with TRBD1. J lost 1 base, V lost 5 bases, and 4 bases had no gene match. Germline CDR1 and CDR2: LNHDA and SQIVND (reference sequence). The CDR3 length is 15 residues. CDR3 coding DNA: TGTGCCAGTAGTTTTACAGGGGGCCGCACAGATACGCAGTATTTT. This codes for CASSFTGGRTDTQYF.

CDR3 DNA sequence: TGTGCCTCGGGACTACCGCACGGTACGCAGTATTTT. Translating gives CASGLPHGTQYF. The rearrangement links TRBV30 to TRBJ2-3, with 7 bases lining up with TRBD2. Germline V CDR1 and CDR2: GTSNPN, SVGIG (reference sequence). The junction had 9 bases not matched to a gene; V was cut back by 7 bases and J by 8 bases. The CDR3 contains 12 residues.

Worth noting for this clone: The junction shows a germline mismatch at one end, possibly a read error. The V and J genes are TRBV11-2 and TRBJ2-7; TRBD1 might be the D (6 bases). The germline CDR1 and CDR2 sequences are SGHAT and FQNNGV. The CDR3 sequence is 15 residues long. The chain's CDR3 is CASSLAGPGDYEQHF. DNA for the CDR3: TGTGCCAGCAGCTTAGCTGGCCCAGGGGATTACGAGCAGCACTTC.

The count of this clone is one. The chain has TRBV7-8 and TRBJ1-2; D unclear. Germline CDR1 and CDR2: SGHVS and FQNEAQ. The V and J ends lost 0 bases and 4 bases respectively, with 9 bases between them. The CDR3 is 14 amino acids. The CDR3 DNA is TGTGCCAGCAGCTTAGCTTTTTTGAGCTATGGCTACACCTTC. This encodes CASSLAFLSYGYTF.

The chain recombines TRBV15 with TRBJ1-5, with 11 bases lining up with TRBD1. Germline loops: CDR1 LNHNV, CDR2 YYDKDF (reference sequence). The CDR3 covers 16 residues. The V and J ends lost 3 bases and 7 bases, in that order; junction bases with no gene match: 8. CDR3 loop: CATSSKRTGGWQPQHF. Here the CDR3 DNA reads TGTGCCACCAGCAGCAAACGGACAGGGGGCTGGCAGCCCCAGCATTTT.

The chain recombines TRBV2 with TRBJ1-3, with 8 bases lining up with TRBD1. The V gene end was trimmed by 6 bases and the J gene end by 0 bases; junction bases not matched to a gene: 7. Per the germline V gene, CDR1 is SNHLY and CDR2 is FYNNEI. CDR3 size: 16 residues. For the CDR3, the DNA is TGTGCCAGCAGAGACACCGGGACAGGCTCTGGAAACACCATATATTTT. Translated, it gives CASRDTGTGSGNTIYF.

V gene TRBV29-1 combines with J gene TRBJ2-5; the D gene is possibly TRBD1 (5 bases). V was trimmed by 6 bases and J by 0 bases, leaving 11 bases between them. CDR1 and CDR2 from the germline V gene are SQVTM and ANQGSEA. The CDR3 loop spans 13 amino acids. This CDR3 is CSVAQGDQETQYF. The CDR3, as DNA: TGCAGCGTCGCCCAGGGCGACCAAGAGACCCAGTACTTC.

The chain joins TRBV4-3 to TRBJ2-6, with D possibly being TRBD2 (5 bases). Trimming pared 4 bases from V and 0 bases from J, leaving 10 bases between. The CDR3 extends over 16 amino acids. CDR1 is LGHNA, CDR2 YSLEER, per germline. CDR3 nucleotide sequence: TGCGCCAGCAGCCCGGGGATCGGCTCTGGGGCCAACGTCCTGACTTTC. It is translated as CASSPGIGSGANVLTF.

The chain carries TRBV2 and TRBJ1-1; TRBD1 might be the D (6 bases). Germline V gene data show CDR1 as SNHLY and CDR2 as FYNNEI. V shed 4 bases and J shed 2 bases, with 11 bases lying between them. The CDR3 is 14 amino acids. In nucleotides, the CDR3 is TGTGCCAGCAGTGCGTTACAGGGAAACACTGAAGCTTTCTTT. Translation gives CASSALQGNTEAFF.